A single T cell receptor beta chain is shown here with its context. The table lists this clone with many counts. Its antigen is not yet known. The input lacks base qualities; no much larger clone sits a single base away. This sample is drawn from a study of blood T cell repertoires in COVID-19 (dated by TCRdb to about 2020). For the wider study: Samples from collaborators originated in the United States, Italy and Spain and spanned both the acute and convalescent phases of COVID-19. A de-identified subject ID, COVID-19 status, age in years and sex were almost always included in the sample metadata. The prospective study material was composed of cDNA or gDNA derived from T cells, B-cell-depleted T cells, or PBMCs. Where HLA class I and class II types were available, the types were taken from metadata supplied by the sample provider, not from assay-based typing. Deeply sampled blood TCRbeta repertoires from subjects exposed to, actively infected with, or recovered from COVID-19 were included in the dataset. The repertoires were made available in a free public database intended to serve as a resource for research on the immune response to SARS-CoV-2. Samples were obtained from the ongoing ImmuneRACE study (first 160 participants) and from some 1,300 subjects provided by 6 global collaborators.

Broad study findings and their caveats: The amount of clinical and demographic metadata varied by source and participant and was provided uncurated.

Collaborating institutions collected whole blood in K2EDTA tubes following their own protocols. Collaborator samples were shipped for TCRbeta analysis as frozen whole blood, isolated PBMCs, or DNA extracted from either sample type. TCRbeta CDR3 regions were amplified from genomic DNA by means of the immunoSEQ Assay, a bias-controlled multiplex PCR. The original methods were these. Within the assay, amplification of reference gene primers was used to estimate how many nucleated cells each sample contained. To quantify the absolute abundance of each unique TCRbeta CDR3 rearrangement, sequence reads were collapsed and filtered. For each sample, productive Simpson clonality was calculated as the square root of Simpson's diversity index over productive rearrangements. TCRdb re-hosts the immuneACCESS table, in-frame sequences only. Its copies lack some clones; in the studies checked, an unresolved V gene accounts for under half of them, and the cause for the rest is not known. V, J and clone size are those of that table, while D and trimming were read from the DNA. This sample comprises about 87,000 clones, 60% to 80% of them detected only once. Of the sample, approximately 4.6% falls within the top ten clones.

Specimen: peripheral blood. This sequence originates from a woman aged 45-60 years with acute or convalescent COVID-19.

The DNA sequence is TGTGCCACCGGGACTTCTATCTACAATGAGCAGTTCTTC. This sequence encodes CATGTSIYNEQFF. The chain employs TRBV19 and TRBJ2-1; the D gene is perhaps TRBD2, on 6 matching bases. Reading the germline V gene (reference sequence) gives CDR1 LNHDA and CDR2 SQIVND. From the cysteine up to the phenylalanine, the CDR3 has a length of 13 residues. The sequence is cut down to CDR3 DNA, 39 bases in frame from base 1. Trimming takes 10 bases from V and 3 bases from J, and the germline ends sit 13 bases apart.